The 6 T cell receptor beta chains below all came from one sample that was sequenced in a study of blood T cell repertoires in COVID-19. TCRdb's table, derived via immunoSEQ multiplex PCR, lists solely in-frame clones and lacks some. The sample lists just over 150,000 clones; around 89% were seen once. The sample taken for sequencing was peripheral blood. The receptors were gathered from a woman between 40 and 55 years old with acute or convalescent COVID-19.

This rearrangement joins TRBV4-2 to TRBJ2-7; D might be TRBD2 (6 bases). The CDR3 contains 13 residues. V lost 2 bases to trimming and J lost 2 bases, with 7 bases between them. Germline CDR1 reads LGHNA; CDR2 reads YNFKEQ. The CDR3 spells CASSQRLAYEQYF. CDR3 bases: TGTGCCAGCAGCCAAAGACTAGCCTACGAGCAGTACTTC.

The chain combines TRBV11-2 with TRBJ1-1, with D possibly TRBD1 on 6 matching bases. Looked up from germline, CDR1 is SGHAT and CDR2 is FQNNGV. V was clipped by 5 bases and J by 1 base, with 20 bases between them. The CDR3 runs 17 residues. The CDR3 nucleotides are TGTGCCAGCAGCCGTATCTCCCCGGGACATGCGAACACTGAAGCTTTCTTT. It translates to CASSRISPGHANTEAFF. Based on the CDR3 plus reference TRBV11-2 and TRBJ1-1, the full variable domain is EAGVAQSPRYKIIEKRQSVAFWCNPISGHATLYWYQQILGQGPKLLIQFQNNGVVDDSQLPKDRFSAERLKGVDSTLKIQPAKLEDSAVYLCASSRISPGHANTEAFFGQGTRLTVV.

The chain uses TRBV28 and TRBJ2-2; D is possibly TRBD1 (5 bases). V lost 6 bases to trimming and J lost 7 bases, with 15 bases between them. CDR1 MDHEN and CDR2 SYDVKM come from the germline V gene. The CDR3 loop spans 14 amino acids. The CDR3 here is CASREQAPIGELFF. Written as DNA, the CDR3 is TGTGCCAGCAGGGAACAGGCTCCGATCGGGGAGCTGTTTTTT. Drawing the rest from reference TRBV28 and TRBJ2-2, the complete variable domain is DVKVTQSSRYLVKRTGEKVFLECVQDMDHENMFWYRQDPGLGLRLIYFSYDVKMKEKGDIPEGYSVSREKKERFSLILESASTNQTSMYLCASREQAPIGELFFGEGSRLTVL.

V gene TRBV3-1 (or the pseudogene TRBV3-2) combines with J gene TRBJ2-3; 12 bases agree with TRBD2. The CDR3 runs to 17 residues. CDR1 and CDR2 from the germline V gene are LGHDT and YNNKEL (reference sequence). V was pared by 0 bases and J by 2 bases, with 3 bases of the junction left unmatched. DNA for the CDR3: TGTGCCAGCAGCCAAGATCTAGCGGGGGGGTACACAGATACGCAGTATTTT. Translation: CASSQDLAGGYTDTQYF.

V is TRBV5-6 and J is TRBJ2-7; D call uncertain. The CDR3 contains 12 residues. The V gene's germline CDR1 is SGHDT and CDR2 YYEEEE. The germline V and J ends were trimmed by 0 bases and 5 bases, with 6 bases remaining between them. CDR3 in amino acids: CASSLVENEQYF. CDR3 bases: TGTGCCAGCAGCTTGGTGGAGAACGAGCAGTACTTC.

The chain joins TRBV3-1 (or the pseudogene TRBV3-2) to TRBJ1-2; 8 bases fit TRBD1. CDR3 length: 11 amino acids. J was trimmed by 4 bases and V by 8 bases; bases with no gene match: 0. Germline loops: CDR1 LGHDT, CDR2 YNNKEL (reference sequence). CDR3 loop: CASGQGYGYTF. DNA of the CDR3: TGTGCCAGCGGACAGGGCTATGGCTACACCTTC.